Shown below are 23 T cell receptor beta chains from a single sample sequenced in a study of T cell clones after liver transplantation. Using immunoSEQ multiplex PCR, the repertoire was profiled, and TCRdb retains in-frame clones only, with some absent. The table lists some 59,000 clones, 70% to 75% of them singletons. Sequencing was performed on CD4+ T cells from blood, taken before liver transplant. The receptors derive from a human donor who received a liver transplant.

This chain joins TRBV4-1 and TRBJ2-5, with 7 bases aligning to TRBD1. Trimming at V came to 4 bases and at J to 3 bases, leaving 8 bases not matched to a gene. Per germline, CDR1 MGHRA and CDR2 YSYEKL. This CDR3 spans 15 amino acids. The CDR3 region is CASSRVRDSKETQYF. DNA for the CDR3: TGCGCCAGCAGCCGGGTCAGGGACAGCAAAGAGACCCAGTACTTC.

In this sample, this clone turned up a few times. This chain links TRBV30 with TRBJ2-1; D possibly corresponds to TRBD2 (6 bases). The CDR3 sequence is 12 residues long. The V gene's germline CDR1 is GTSNPN and CDR2 SVGIG (reference sequence). The V and J ends lost 0 bases and 9 bases respectively, with 9 bases between them. DNA for the CDR3: TGTGCCTGGAGTGTCGGAGGGGTTGAGCAGTTCTTC. Translated, it gives CAWSVGGVEQFF.

The chain links TRBV27 to TRBJ1-2, with D maybe TRBD1 (6 bases). CDR1 is MNHEY, CDR2 SMNVEV, per germline (reference sequence). CDR3 length equals 13 residues. V shed 6 bases and J shed 3 bases, with 11 bases lying between them. The CDR3 sequence is CASSLGQYYGYTF. Here the CDR3 DNA reads TGTGCCAGCAGCTTAGGACAGTACTATGGCTACACCTTC.

This clone has a count of ten or more. This sequence joins TRBV30 and TRBJ2-7, with D unresolved. The CDR3 totals 14 residues. Trimming shortened V by 0 bases and J by 4 bases, and 13 bases separated the two germline ends. The V gene's germline CDR1 is GTSNPN and CDR2 SVGIG (reference sequence). Here the CDR3 reads CAWSVKALTYEQYF. In DNA form, the CDR3 reads TGTGCCTGGAGTGTTAAGGCTCTGACATACGAGCAGTACTTC.

The V and J genes are TRBV30 and TRBJ2-2, with 7 bases identical to TRBD1. Losses at the gene ends were 2 bases for V and 0 bases for J; bases not matched to a gene: 3. CDR1 and CDR2 (germline): GTSNPN, SVGIG (reference sequence). There are 15 residues in the CDR3. The CDR3 region is CAWSIGTANTGELFF. The CDR3 nucleotides are TGTGCCTGGAGTATAGGGACAGCGAACACCGGGGAGCTGTTTTTT.

The chain couples TRBV11-3 to TRBJ2-7; TRBD1 matches at 10 bases. This CDR3 region has 15 residues. With V trimmed by 1 base and J by 3 bases, 3 bases remained unmatched. Germline-derived CDR1 and CDR2 are SGHNT and YENEEA. The CDR3 DNA sequence: TGTGCCAGCAGCTTAGGACAGGGGGCGAACTACGAGCAGTACTTC. Translation gives CASSLGQGANYEQYF. The full variable domain, completed using reference TRBV11-3 and TRBJ2-7, is EAGVVQSPRYKIIEKKQPVAFWCNPISGHNTLYWYLQNLGQGPELLIRYENEEAVDDSQLPKDRFSAERLKGVDSTLKIQPAELGDSAVYLCASSLGQGANYEQYFGPGTRLTVT.

The chain joins TRBV10-2 to TRBJ1-1; 7 bases map to TRBD1. Trimming at V came to 4 bases and at J to 0 bases, leaving 2 bases not matched to a gene. The V gene's germline CDR1 is WSHSY and CDR2 SAAADI. The CDR3 runs 14 residues. CDR3 nucleotides: TGCGCCAGCAGTGCGGGACAGATGAACACTGAAGCTTTCTTT. Encoded protein: CASSAGQMNTEAFF.

The chain couples TRBV6-5 to TRBJ2-7; D is undetermined. The CDR3 consists of 13 residues. V lost 6 bases and J 0 bases, leaving 9 bases between the germline ends. Germline CDR1 reads MNHEY; CDR2 reads SVGAGI. As DNA, the CDR3 is TGTGCCAGCAGCACCTACAGCTCCTACGAGCAGTACTTC. As protein: CASSTYSSYEQYF.

The chain couples TRBV5-4 to TRBJ2-3; D not resolved. The V gene lost 1 base and the J gene lost 2 bases, with 11 bases spanning the gap. CDR1 and CDR2 (germline): SGHNT, YYREEE (reference sequence). The CDR3 extends over 15 amino acids. The chain's CDR3 is CASSLSGTLTDTQYF. Here the CDR3 DNA reads TGTGCCAGCAGCTTGTCAGGTACCCTCACAGATACGCAGTATTTT.

This clone showed up just a few times. The chain uses TRBV28 and TRBJ1-5; 8 bases are a match to TRBD1. Germline trimming cut 8 bases from V and 4 bases from J; bases unmatched to any gene: 7. Germline V gene data show CDR1 as MDHEN and CDR2 as SYDVKM. This CDR3 spans 14 amino acids. The CDR3 is CASRTGNENQPQHF. The CDR3 bases are TGTGCCAGCCGGACAGGGAACGAAAATCAGCCCCAGCATTTT.

The chain couples TRBV4-1 to TRBJ2-7; the D gene is possibly TRBD1 (6 bases). CDR1 and CDR2 from the germline V gene are MGHRA and YSYEKL. This CDR3 spans 13 amino acids. Trimming removed 1 base from V and 3 bases from J, with 7 bases in between. For the CDR3, the DNA is TGCGCCAGCAGCCAAGGGACAGTCTACGAGCAGTACTTC. It encodes CASSQGTVYEQYF.

This sequence joins TRBV27 and TRBJ1-1, with TRBD1 matching 8 bases. The germline gives CDR1 MNHEY, CDR2 SMNVEV (reference sequence). This CDR3 contains 15 residues. Trimming cost V 7 bases and J 0 bases; bases outside gene matches: 7. CDR3 loop: CASTQQGVMNTEAFF. The CDR3 nucleotides are TGTGCCAGCACCCAACAGGGGGTGATGAACACTGAAGCTTTCTTT.

This chain joins TRBV18 and TRBJ1-3; the match to TRBD1 covers 10 bases. Germline-derived CDR1 and CDR2 are KGHSH and LQKENI. J lost 0 bases, V lost 1 base, and 3 bases had no gene match. This CDR3 comprises 17 residues. This CDR3 reads CASSPQTGGASGNTIYF. In DNA, the CDR3 is TGTGCCAGCTCACCACAGACAGGGGGCGCCTCTGGAAACACCATATATTTT.

This clone came up once. The V and J genes are TRBV5-4 and TRBJ2-6, with D possibly matching TRBD2 (8 bases). The germline CDR1 and CDR2 sequences are SGHNT and YYREEE (reference sequence). The CDR3 loop spans 17 amino acids. V was pared by 1 base and J by 3 bases, with 14 bases between. The CDR3 region has the DNA TGTGCCAGCAGCTTGCGGGAGGGGGCGAGTGGGGCCAACGTCCTGACTTTC. It translates to CASSLREGASGANVLTF.

V is TRBV4-2 and J is TRBJ2-3; 11 positions match TRBD1. V lost 1 base to trimming and J lost 4 bases; unmatched junction nucleotides: 4. CDR3 size: 16 residues. CDR1 is LGHNA, CDR2 YNFKEQ, per germline. CDR3: CASSQGGQGGSDTQYF. The DNA of the CDR3 is TGTGCCAGCAGCCAAGGGGGACAGGGGGGGTCAGATACGCAGTATTTT.

V usage is TRBV9 and J usage is TRBJ1-6; the match to TRBD1 covers 8 bases. This CDR3 spans 15 amino acids. The germline V gene has CDR1 SGDLS and CDR2 YYNGEE. Trimming at V came to 4 bases and at J to 10 bases, leaving 10 bases not matched to a gene. For the CDR3, the DNA is TGTGCCAGCAGCACGATGCAGGGGGCGGGATCACCCCTCCACTTT. Protein product: CASSTMQGAGSPLHF.

This clone was observed a few times. This chain uses TRBV6-5 with TRBJ1-4; 7 bases are shared with TRBD1. This CDR3 is 14 amino acids long. J lost 2 bases, V lost 5 bases, and 2 bases had no gene match. Germline values: CDR1 MNHEY, CDR2 SVGAGI. The CDR3 DNA sequence: TGTGCCAGCAGTCCGACAGGGACTAATGAAAAACTGTTTTTT. Translated: CASSPTGTNEKLFF.

The genes are TRBV6-5 and TRBJ2-2; D not resolved. Germline V CDR1 and CDR2: MNHEY, SVGAGI. The V and J ends lost 5 bases and 0 bases respectively, with 7 bases between them. The CDR3 runs to 14 residues. This CDR3 reads CASSRSANTGELFF. DNA of the CDR3: TGTGCCAGCAGTCGTTCGGCGAACACCGGGGAGCTGTTTTTT.

The chain combines TRBV30 with TRBJ2-1, with 7 bases aligning to TRBD1. The germline gives CDR1 GTSNPN, CDR2 SVGIG (reference sequence). Trimming took 2 bases from V and 7 from J; bases not matched to a gene: 11. The CDR3 runs 15 residues. In DNA, the CDR3 is TGTGCCTGGAGTCATAAGGGGGCGCGTGAAAATGAGCAGTTCTTC. Amino acids: CAWSHKGARENEQFF.

This clone was detected ten times or more. CDR3 sequence: CASSEAARVYEQYF. In DNA, the CDR3 is TGTGCCAGCAGTGAAGCAGCCAGGGTCTACGAGCAGTACTTC. The chain has TRBV6-1 and TRBJ2-7, with D perhaps TRBD1 (5 bases). V lost 0 bases and J lost 3, with 9 bases in between. This CDR3 has 14 residues. Germline lookup yields CDR1 MNHNS and CDR2 SASEGT.

The rearrangement joins TRBV15 to TRBJ2-2; D gene ambiguous. With 0 bases removed from V and 2 bases from J, the gap between germline ends came to 7 bases. This CDR3 is 15 amino acids long. CDR1 is LNHNV, CDR2 YYDKDF, per germline (reference sequence). CDR3 DNA sequence: TGTGCCACCAGCAGAGATGTGGGCAACACCGGGGAGCTGTTTTTT. Protein sequence: CATSRDVGNTGELFF.

This chain uses TRBV19 with TRBJ1-1; unclear D gene. The CDR3 runs 13 residues. The germline gives CDR1 LNHDA, CDR2 SQIVND (reference sequence). Trimming cost V 5 bases and J 9 bases, with 16 bases left between them. CDR3: CASSGRRGLQAFF. Here the CDR3 DNA reads TGTGCCAGTAGTGGCCGAAGAGGTTTGCAAGCTTTCTTT.

This clone showed up many times. The chain links TRBV19 to TRBJ2-3; perhaps TRBD2 as D (5 bases). V was cut by 9 bases and J by 4 bases, with 17 bases left in between. Germline V gene lookup returns CDR1 LNHDA and CDR2 SQIVND (reference sequence). CDR3 length: 14 residues. The CDR3 nucleotides read TGTGCCAGCCGGGGTACGTTTCTGGCAGATACGCAGTATTTT. It translates to CASRGTFLADTQYF.